This T cell receptor beta chain comes out of a study of T cells in Graves' hyperthyroidism and ophthalmopathy. Study observations and caveats: The model forecast ophthalmopathy, anticipating it by a median approximately 6.1 months before onset. Blood held most thyroid clonotypes expanded above 0.001 frequency.

To note about this clonotype: Its antigen is as yet unknown.

Amplification of TCR beta CDR3 regions used RNA as the template. HTBI primers were the set used in a first-round RT-PCR of the TCR CDR3. TCRdb recomputed calls from the multiplex PCR reads with MiXCR, one row per CDR3 protein. The sample includes roughly 510,000 distinct CDR3 sequences, over 35% seen only once; the top ten take about 45%. Investigators excluded patients with uncontrolled infection, other autoimmune disease, pregnancy or lactation. Together with thyroid ultrasound, orbital computed tomography, serum thyroxine and TRAb, clinical symptoms were used for diagnoses. Germline lookup yields CDR1 MNHEY and CDR2 SVGAGI. The V gene lost 8 bases and the J gene lost 0 bases, with 10 bases spanning the gap. This CDR3 contains 14 residues.

This sequence originates from an adult woman with Graves' disease, either hyperthyroidism or ophthalmopathy (not recorded which). Sequenced: peripheral blood or thyroid tissue (not recorded which). V gene TRBV6-5 combines with J gene TRBJ1-4; D call uncertain. The CDR3 DNA reads as TGTGCCAGCCGCCCTTCTGCAACTAATGAAAAACTGTTTTTT. Translated, it gives CASRPSATNEKLFF.